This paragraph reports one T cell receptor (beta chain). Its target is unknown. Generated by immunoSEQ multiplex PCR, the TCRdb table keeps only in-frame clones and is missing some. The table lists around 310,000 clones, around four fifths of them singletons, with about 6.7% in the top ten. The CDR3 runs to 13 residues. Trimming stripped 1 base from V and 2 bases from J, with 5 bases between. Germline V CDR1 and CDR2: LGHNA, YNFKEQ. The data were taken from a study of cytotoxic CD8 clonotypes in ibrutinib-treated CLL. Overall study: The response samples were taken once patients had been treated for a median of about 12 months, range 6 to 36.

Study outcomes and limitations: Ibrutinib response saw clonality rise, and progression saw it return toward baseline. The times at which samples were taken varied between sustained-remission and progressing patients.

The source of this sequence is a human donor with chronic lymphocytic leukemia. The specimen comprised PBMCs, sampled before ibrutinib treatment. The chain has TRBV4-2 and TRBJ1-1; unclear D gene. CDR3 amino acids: CASSQGHNTEAFF. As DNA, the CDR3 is TGTGCCAGCAGCCAAGGTCACAACACTGAAGCTTTCTTT.